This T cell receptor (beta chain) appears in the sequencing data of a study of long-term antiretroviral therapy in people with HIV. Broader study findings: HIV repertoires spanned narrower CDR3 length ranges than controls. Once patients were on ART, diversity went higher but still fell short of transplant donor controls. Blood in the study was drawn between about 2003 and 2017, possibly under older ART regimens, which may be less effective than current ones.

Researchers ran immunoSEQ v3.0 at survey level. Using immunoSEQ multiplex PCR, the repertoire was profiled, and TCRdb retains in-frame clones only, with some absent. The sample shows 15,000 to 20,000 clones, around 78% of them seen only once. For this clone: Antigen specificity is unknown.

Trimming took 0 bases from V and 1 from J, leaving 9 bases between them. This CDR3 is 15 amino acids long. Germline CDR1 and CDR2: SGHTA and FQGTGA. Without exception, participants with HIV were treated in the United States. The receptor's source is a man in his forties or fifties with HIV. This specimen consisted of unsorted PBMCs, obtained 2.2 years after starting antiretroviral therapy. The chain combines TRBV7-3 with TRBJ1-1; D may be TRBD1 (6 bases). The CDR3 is CASSLTGTQNTEAFF. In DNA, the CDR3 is TGTGCCAGCAGCTTAACGGGGACACAGAACACTGAAGCTTTCTTT.